The clone carrying this TCR beta chain was recorded many times. Its antigen is as yet unknown. All of the donors were Caucasians in good health. The sample belongs to a study of identical twins. Study-level results: Excess sharing between twins was weaker in beta out-of-frame sequences. Donors were not followed over many years; analysis was cross-sectional. Cord blood's abundant beta clonotypes had fewer insertions, unlike memory repertoires.

Germline CDR1 is DFQATT and CDR2 is SNEGSKA (reference sequence). Trimming removed 5 bases from V and 8 bases from J; junction bases left unmatched: 6. This CDR3 has 13 amino acids. TCRdb re-called the 5' RACE reads with MiXCR, one entry per CDR3 protein. The sample shows about 690,000 distinct CDR3 sequences, roughly 6% of them seen only once. Sequenced material: naive T cells sorted from blood. The V and J genes are TRBV20-1 and TRBJ2-1, with 10 bases fitting TRBD1. The sequence was obtained from a man younger than 35 in good health. CDR3 amino acids: CSAPGTGVYEQFF. DNA for the CDR3: TGCAGTGCTCCCGGGACAGGGGTGTATGAGCAGTTCTTC.